This TCR beta chain emerged from a study of Graves' ophthalmopathy and Graves' hyperthyroidism. This clonotype has a count of ten or more. The study amplified TCR beta CDR3 regions using RNA transcripts. First-round RT-PCR used HTBI primers; second-round multiplex PCR followed. TCRdb re-called the multiplex PCR reads with MiXCR, one entry per CDR3 protein. The sample comprises around 340,000 distinct CDR3 sequences, about a sixth of which are singletons, and 9% to 15% rests with the top ten. V lost 4 bases, J lost 1 base, and 4 bases stayed unmatched. Germline lookup yields CDR1 SGHRS and CDR2 YFSETQ. There are 14 residues in the CDR3.

This chain uses TRBV5-1 with TRBJ2-7; TRBD2 aligns across 8 bases. The source is an adult man with Graves' ophthalmopathy. Sequenced material: peripheral blood. CDR3 DNA sequence: TGCGCCAGCAGCCCGGGGGGGACGTCCTACGAGCAGTACTTC. It translates to CASSPGGTSYEQYF. The entire variable domain, with the rest obtained from reference TRBV5-1 and TRBJ2-7, is as follows: KAGVTQTPRYLIKTRGQQVTLSCSPISGHRSVSWYQQTPGQGLQFLFEYFSETQRNKGNFPGRFSGRQFSNSRSEMNVSTLELGDSALYLCASSPGGTSYEQYFGPGTRLTVT.